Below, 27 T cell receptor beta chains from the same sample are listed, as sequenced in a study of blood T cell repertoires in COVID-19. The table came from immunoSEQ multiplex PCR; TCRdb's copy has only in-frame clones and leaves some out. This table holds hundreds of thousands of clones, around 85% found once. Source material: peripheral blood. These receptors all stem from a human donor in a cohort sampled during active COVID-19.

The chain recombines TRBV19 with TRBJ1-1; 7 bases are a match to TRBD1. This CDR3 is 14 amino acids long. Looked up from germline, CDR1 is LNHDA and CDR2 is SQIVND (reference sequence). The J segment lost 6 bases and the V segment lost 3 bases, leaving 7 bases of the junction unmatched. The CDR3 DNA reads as TGTGCCAGTAGTATGGGACAGCTGCTACCTGAAGCTTTCTTT. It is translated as CASSMGQLLPEAFF.

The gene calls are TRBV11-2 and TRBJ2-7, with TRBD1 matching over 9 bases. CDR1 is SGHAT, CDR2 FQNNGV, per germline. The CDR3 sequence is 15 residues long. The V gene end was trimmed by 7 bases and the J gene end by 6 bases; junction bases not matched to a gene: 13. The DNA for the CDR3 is TGTGCCAGCACCCGAATTGGGACAGGGTTACTCGAGCAGTACTTC. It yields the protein CASTRIGTGLLEQYF.

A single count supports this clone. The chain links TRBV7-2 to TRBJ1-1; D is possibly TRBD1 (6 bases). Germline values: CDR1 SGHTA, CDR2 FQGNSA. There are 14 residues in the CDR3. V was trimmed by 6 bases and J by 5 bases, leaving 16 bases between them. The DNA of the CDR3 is TGTGCCAGCAGTTACAACAGGGTTGGGACTGAAGCTTTCTTT. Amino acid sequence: CASSYNRVGTEAFF.

The CDR3 spells CASTDRDTEAFF. For the CDR3, the DNA is TGTGCCAGCACCGACAGGGACACTGAAGCTTTCTTT. The chain couples TRBV25-1 to TRBJ1-1; the match to TRBD1 covers 7 bases. The V gene end was trimmed by 7 bases and the J gene end by 3 bases; junction bases not matched to a gene: 2. The CDR3 contains 12 residues. Germline CDR1 MGHDK, CDR2 SYGVNS.

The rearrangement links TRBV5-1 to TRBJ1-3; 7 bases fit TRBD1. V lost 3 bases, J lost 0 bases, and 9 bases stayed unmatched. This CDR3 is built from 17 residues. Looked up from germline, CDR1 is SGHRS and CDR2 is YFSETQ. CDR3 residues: CASSYSGTVNSGNTIYF. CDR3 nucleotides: TGCGCCAGCAGCTACTCCGGGACAGTTAACTCTGGAAACACCATATATTTT.

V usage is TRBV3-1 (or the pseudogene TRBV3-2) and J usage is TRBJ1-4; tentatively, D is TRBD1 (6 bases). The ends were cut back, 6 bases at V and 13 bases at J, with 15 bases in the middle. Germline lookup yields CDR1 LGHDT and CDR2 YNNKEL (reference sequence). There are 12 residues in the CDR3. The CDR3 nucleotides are TGTGCCAGCAGTCGGAACAGGGAGGGACTGTTTTTT. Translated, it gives CASSRNREGLFF.

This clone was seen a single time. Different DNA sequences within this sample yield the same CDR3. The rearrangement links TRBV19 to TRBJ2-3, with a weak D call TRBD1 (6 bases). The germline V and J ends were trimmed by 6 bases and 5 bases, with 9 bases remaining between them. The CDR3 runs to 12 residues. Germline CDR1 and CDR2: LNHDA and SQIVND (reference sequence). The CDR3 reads CASSPTGDTQYF. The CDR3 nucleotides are TGTGCCAGTAGCCCGACAGGAGATACGCAGTATTTT.

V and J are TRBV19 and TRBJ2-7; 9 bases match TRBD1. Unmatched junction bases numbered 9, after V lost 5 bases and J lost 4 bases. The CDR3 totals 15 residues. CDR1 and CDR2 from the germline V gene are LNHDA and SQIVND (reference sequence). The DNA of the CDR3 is TGTGCCAGTAGTTCGGGGACAGGGATTATTTACGAGCAGTACTTC. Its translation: CASSSGTGIIYEQYF.

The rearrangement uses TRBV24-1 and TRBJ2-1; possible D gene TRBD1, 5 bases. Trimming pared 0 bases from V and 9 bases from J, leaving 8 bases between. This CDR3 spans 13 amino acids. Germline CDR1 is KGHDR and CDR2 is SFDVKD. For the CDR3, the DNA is TGTGCCACCAGTGATTTGTTCCAGGGTGAGCAGTTCTTC. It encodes CATSDLFQGEQFF.

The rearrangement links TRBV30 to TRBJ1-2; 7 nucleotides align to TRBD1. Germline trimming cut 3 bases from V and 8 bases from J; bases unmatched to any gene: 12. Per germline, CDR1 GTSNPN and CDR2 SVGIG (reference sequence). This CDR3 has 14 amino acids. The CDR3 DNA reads TGTGCCTGGAGGTTTGACAGGGCGGCTCGCGGCTACACCTTC. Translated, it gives CAWRFDRAARGYTF.

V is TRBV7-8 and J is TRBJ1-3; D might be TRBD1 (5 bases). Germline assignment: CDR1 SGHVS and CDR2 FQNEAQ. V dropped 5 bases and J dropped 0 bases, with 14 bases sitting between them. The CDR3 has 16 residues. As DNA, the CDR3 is TGTGCCAGCAGCCTAAAAGGGGCTATCTCTGGAAACACCATATATTTT. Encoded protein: CASSLKGAISGNTIYF.

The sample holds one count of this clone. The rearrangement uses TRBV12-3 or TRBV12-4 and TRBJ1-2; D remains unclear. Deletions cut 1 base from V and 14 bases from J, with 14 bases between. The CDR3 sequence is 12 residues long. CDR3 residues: CASSLVVLPGTF. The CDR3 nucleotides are TGTGCCAGCAGTTTAGTGGTACTCCCGGGGACCTTC.

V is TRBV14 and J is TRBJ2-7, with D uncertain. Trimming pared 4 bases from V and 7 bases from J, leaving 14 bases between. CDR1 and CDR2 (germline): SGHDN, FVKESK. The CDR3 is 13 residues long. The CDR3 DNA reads TGTGCCAGCAGCCGTAGTTTTGGTGGTGAGCAGTACTTC. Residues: CASSRSFGGEQYF.

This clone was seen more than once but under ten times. This CDR3 reads CASSLPVGQLSGNTIYF. The CDR3 DNA reads as TGTGCCAGCAGCCTCCCTGTCGGACAGCTCTCTGGAAACACCATATATTTT. The chain joins TRBV11-2 to TRBJ1-3; a weak D match, TRBD1 (6 bases). With 5 bases removed from V and 0 bases from J, the gap between germline ends came to 17 bases. The CDR3 consists of 17 residues. Germline V CDR1 and CDR2: SGHAT, FQNNGV.

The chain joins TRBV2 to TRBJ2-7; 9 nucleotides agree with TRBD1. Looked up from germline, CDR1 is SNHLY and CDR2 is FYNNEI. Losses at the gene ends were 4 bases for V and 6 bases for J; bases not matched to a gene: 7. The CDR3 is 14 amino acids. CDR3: CASSVEGQGSEQYF. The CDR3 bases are TGTGCCAGCAGTGTAGAGGGACAGGGTTCCGAGCAGTACTTC.

DNA for the CDR3: TGTGCCTGGAGCGGGACAGACCTAAATGAAAAACTGTTTTTT. Translated, it gives CAWSGTDLNEKLFF. V usage is TRBV30 and J usage is TRBJ1-4; the match to TRBD1 covers 7 bases. After removal of 3 bases from V and 5 bases from J, the junction contained 6 bases not matched to a gene. CDR3 length: 14 amino acids. Germline V lookup: CDR1 GTSNPN, CDR2 SVGIG (reference sequence).

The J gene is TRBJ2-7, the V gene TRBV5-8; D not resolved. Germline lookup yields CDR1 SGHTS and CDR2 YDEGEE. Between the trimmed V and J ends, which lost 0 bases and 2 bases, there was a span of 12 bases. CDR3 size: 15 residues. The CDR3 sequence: CASSLGLPDTYEQYF. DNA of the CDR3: TGTGCCAGCAGCTTGGGCCTCCCAGACACCTACGAGCAGTACTTC.

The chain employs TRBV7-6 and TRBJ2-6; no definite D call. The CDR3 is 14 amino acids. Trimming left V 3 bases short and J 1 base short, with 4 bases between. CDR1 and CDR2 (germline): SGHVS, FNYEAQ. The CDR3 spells CASSFTSGANVLTF. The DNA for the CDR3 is TGTGCCAGCAGCTTCACTTCTGGGGCCAACGTCCTGACTTTC.

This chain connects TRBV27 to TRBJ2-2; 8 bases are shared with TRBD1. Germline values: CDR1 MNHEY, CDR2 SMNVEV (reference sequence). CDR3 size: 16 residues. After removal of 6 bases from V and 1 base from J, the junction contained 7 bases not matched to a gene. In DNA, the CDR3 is TGTGCCAGCAGCGTCATCGGGACAGGGAACACCGGGGAGCTGTTTTTT. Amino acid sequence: CASSVIGTGNTGELFF.

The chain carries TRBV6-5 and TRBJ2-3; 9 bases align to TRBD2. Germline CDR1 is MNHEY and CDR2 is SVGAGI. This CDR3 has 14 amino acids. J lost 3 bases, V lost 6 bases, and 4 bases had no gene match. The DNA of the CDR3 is TGTGCCAGCAGGACTAGCGGTCAAACAGATACGCAGTATTTT. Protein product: CASRTSGQTDTQYF.

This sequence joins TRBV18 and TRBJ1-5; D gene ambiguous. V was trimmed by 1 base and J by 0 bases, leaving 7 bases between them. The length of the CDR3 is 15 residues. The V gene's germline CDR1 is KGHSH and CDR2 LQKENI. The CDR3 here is CASSPRADSNQPQHF. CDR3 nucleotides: TGTGCCAGCTCACCACGGGCAGATAGCAATCAGCCCCAGCATTTT.

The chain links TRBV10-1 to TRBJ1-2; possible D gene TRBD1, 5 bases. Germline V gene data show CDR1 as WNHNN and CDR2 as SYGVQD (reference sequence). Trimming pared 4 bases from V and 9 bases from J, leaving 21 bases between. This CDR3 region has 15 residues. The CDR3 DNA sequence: TGCGCCAGCAGTGGGATTCTCGGGGGGATCGGTAGCTACACCTTC. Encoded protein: CASSGILGGIGSYTF.

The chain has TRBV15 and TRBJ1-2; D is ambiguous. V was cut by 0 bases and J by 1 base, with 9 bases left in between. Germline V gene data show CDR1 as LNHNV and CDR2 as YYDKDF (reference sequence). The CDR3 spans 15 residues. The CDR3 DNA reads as TGTGCCACCAGCAGAGATATCCAGGTTAACTATGGCTACACCTTC. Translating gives CATSRDIQVNYGYTF.

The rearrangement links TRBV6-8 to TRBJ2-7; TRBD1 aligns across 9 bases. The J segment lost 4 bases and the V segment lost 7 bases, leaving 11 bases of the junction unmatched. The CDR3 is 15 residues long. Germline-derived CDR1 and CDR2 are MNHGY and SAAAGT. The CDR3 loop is CASILTGTGNYEQYF. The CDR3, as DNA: TGTGCCAGCATCTTAACCGGGACAGGGAATTACGAGCAGTACTTC.

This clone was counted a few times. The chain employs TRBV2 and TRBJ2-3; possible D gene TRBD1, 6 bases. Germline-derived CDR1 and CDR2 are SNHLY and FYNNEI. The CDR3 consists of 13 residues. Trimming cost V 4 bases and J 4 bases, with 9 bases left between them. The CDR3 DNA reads TGTGCCAGCAGTGCAGGGGTCGCAGATACGCAGTATTTT. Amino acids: CASSAGVADTQYF.

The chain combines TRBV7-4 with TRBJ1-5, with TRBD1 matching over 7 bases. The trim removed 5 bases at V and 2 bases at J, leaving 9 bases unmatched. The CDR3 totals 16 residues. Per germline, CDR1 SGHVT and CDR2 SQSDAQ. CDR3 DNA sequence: TGTGCCAGCAGCAGCAGACAGGGTAGTGGCAATCAGCCCCAGCATTTT. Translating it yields CASSSRQGSGNQPQHF.

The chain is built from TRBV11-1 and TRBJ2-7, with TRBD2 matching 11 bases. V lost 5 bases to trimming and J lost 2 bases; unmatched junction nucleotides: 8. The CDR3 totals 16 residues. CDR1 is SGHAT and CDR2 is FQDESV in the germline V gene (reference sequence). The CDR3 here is CASSPRLAGQTYEQYF. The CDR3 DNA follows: TGTGCCAGCAGCCCAAGACTAGCGGGGCAAACCTACGAGCAGTACTTC.